Each of the 30 T cell receptor beta chains below was sequenced from the same sample in a study of somatic mutations in cytotoxic T cells in rheumatoid arthritis. Assay used: immunoSEQ multiplex PCR; TCRdb lists only in-frame clones, some missing. The sample yields approximately 5,000 clones, 80% to 85% seen once. Source material: CD8+ T cells sorted from blood. The source is a woman between 45 and 60 years old with rheumatoid arthritis.

The rearrangement links TRBV9 to TRBJ2-1, with 7 positions matching TRBD2. V was clipped by 4 bases and J by 8 bases; unmatched bases: 9. Germline CDR1 is SGDLS and CDR2 is YYNGEE. There are 14 residues in the CDR3. CDR3 bases: TGTGCCAGCAGCCCCAGCGGGGCCTGGGATGAGCAGTTCTTC. This sequence encodes CASSPSGAWDEQFF.

This chain links TRBV5-4 with TRBJ2-7; D gene unclear. This CDR3 has 16 residues. Germline CDR1 SGHNT, CDR2 YYREEE (reference sequence). V was clipped by 3 bases and J by 5 bases, with 21 bases between them. In nucleotides, the CDR3 is TGTGCCAGCAGCTCCAATCAGTTAGCCATTCCCAACGAGCAGTACTTC. It is translated as CASSSNQLAIPNEQYF.

This clone was found a few times. This chain joins TRBV7-1 and TRBJ1-1; the match to TRBD1 covers 9 bases. TRBV7-1 is an ORF, and what it does is uncertain. The CDR3 contains 14 residues. Germline trimming cut 3 bases from V and 7 bases from J; bases unmatched to any gene: 6. The CDR3 protein is CASSSDRGANEAFF. For the CDR3, the DNA is TGTGCCAGCAGCTCTGACAGGGGGGCGAATGAAGCTTTCTTT.

V and J are TRBV7-6 and TRBJ2-2, with D perhaps TRBD1 (6 bases). Trimming left V 6 bases short and J 7 bases short, with 12 bases between. Germline lookup yields CDR1 SGHVS and CDR2 FNYEAQ. The CDR3 is 13 amino acids. This CDR3 reads CASRDSGSGELFF. CDR3 nucleotide sequence: TGTGCCAGCAGGGACAGTGGAAGCGGGGAGCTGTTTTTT.

The chain uses TRBV18 and TRBJ1-1; tentative D call: TRBD1 (5 bases). V was pared by 3 bases and J by 5 bases, with 16 bases between. This CDR3 spans 15 amino acids. Per the germline V gene, CDR1 is KGHSH and CDR2 is LQKENI. The CDR3 DNA reads TGTGCCAGCTCACCCCAGGAGGGGCCTTCGACTGAAGCTTTCTTT. Its translation: CASSPQEGPSTEAFF.

This chain joins TRBV19 and TRBJ2-1; TRBD2 aligns across 15 bases. V trimming: 1 base; J trimming: 7 bases; junction bases outside the gene matches: 14. The CDR3 is made up of 20 amino acids. Germline lookup yields CDR1 LNHDA and CDR2 SQIVND (reference sequence). In nucleotides, the CDR3 is TGTGCCAGTAGTATAGTCCTCCCCTGGATGGGACTAGCGGGGGGAAATGAGCAGTTCTTC. Encoded protein: CASSIVLPWMGLAGGNEQFF.

The chain is built from TRBV30 and TRBJ2-7; 13 nucleotides align to TRBD2. Germline V gene data show CDR1 as GTSNPN and CDR2 as SVGIG (reference sequence). Trimming removed 0 bases from V and 6 bases from J; junction bases left unmatched: 5. The CDR3 runs 15 residues. DNA for the CDR3: TGTGCCTGGAGTGTCGTGGGACTAGCGGGAACCGAGCAGTACTTC. Its protein is CAWSVVGLAGTEQYF. The complete variable domain, with remaining parts taken from reference TRBV30 and TRBJ2-7, reads SQTIHQWPATLVQPVGSPLSLECTVEGTSNPNLYWYRQAAGRGLQLLFYSVGIGQISSEVPQNLSASRPQDRQFILSSKKLLLSDSGFYLCAWSVVGLAGTEQYFGPGTRLTVT.

The chain carries TRBV4-1 and TRBJ2-7; 10 bases match TRBD2. The CDR3 covers 15 residues. V lost 3 bases, J lost 0 bases, and 2 bases stayed unmatched. CDR1 is MGHRA, CDR2 YSYEKL, per germline. In DNA form, the CDR3 reads TGCGCCAGCAGCCAGTTAGCGGGGGGCTCCTACGAGCAGTACTTC. It specifies CASSQLAGGSYEQYF.

The rearrangement uses TRBV2 and TRBJ2-1, with 8 bases that match TRBD2. CDR1 SNHLY and CDR2 FYNNEI come from the germline V gene. V lost 4 bases to trimming and J lost 9 bases; unmatched junction nucleotides: 5. The CDR3 has 13 amino acids. The CDR3 region has the DNA TGTGCCAGCAGTGCGGGGGGGCCTTCTGAGCAGTTCTTC. It encodes CASSAGGPSEQFF.

This sequence joins TRBV19 and TRBJ2-7; D possibly corresponds to TRBD1 (6 bases). V lost 3 bases and J lost 0, with 9 bases in between. The CDR3 contains 14 residues. Germline V gene lookup returns CDR1 LNHDA and CDR2 SQIVND (reference sequence). CDR3 in amino acids: CASSIQGSSYEQYF. CDR3 DNA sequence: TGTGCCAGTAGTATTCAGGGGAGCTCCTACGAGCAGTACTTC.

The V gene is TRBV5-4, the J gene TRBJ2-7; TRBD1 agrees at 8 bases. The CDR3 spans 14 residues. From germline, CDR1 is SGHNT and CDR2 YYREEE (reference sequence). After removal of 4 bases from V and 2 bases from J, the junction contained 5 bases not matched to a gene. CDR3 nucleotides: TGTGCCAGCAGCCTAGGGACAGGCCCCTACGAGCAGTACTTC. Amino acid sequence: CASSLGTGPYEQYF.

The genes are TRBV6-5 and TRBJ1-2, with D tentatively TRBD1 (6 bases). CDR3 length: 14 residues. From germline, CDR1 is MNHEY and CDR2 SVGAGI. The ends were cut back, 2 bases at V and 2 bases at J, with 9 bases in the middle. The CDR3 protein is CASSYGQTNYGYTF. The CDR3 DNA is TGTGCCAGCAGTTACGGACAGACAAACTATGGCTACACCTTC.

The chain combines TRBV9 with TRBJ1-1; D gene unclear. CDR1 and CDR2 (germline): SGDLS, YYNGEE. V was cut by 4 bases and J by 4 bases, with 20 bases left in between. The CDR3 totals 16 residues. CDR3 bases: TGTGCCAGCAGCTCCAGAGGAGGAGGCGGGGTCACTGAAGCTTTCTTT. Its protein product is CASSSRGGGGVTEAFF.

This clone was detected only once. This rearrangement joins TRBV5-6 to TRBJ2-1; perhaps TRBD1 as D (5 bases). The CDR3 runs 13 residues. Looked up from germline, CDR1 is SGHDT and CDR2 is YYEEEE. V was cut by 5 bases and J by 5 bases, with 11 bases left in between. The DNA for the CDR3 is TGTGCCAGCAGTCCGCAGGGAAACAATGAGCAGTTCTTC. Its protein is CASSPQGNNEQFF.

This clone has only one observation. V and J are TRBV9 and TRBJ2-7; tentatively, D is TRBD2 (6 bases). Trimming left V 4 bases short and J 3 bases short, with 14 bases between. The CDR3 spans 14 residues. CDR1 is SGDLS, CDR2 YYNGEE, per germline. CDR3 protein: CASSPDGEDYEQYF. The CDR3 DNA sequence: TGTGCCAGCAGCCCAGACGGGGAGGACTACGAGCAGTACTTC.

The chain carries TRBV6-6 and TRBJ2-7, with TRBD2 as a possible D gene (5 bases). Germline CDR1 MNHNY, CDR2 SVGAGI (reference sequence). The V and J ends lost 2 bases and 1 base respectively, with 9 bases between them. This CDR3 is built from 14 residues. CDR3: CASSYGRGSYEQYF. The CDR3 DNA is TGTGCCAGCAGTTACGGTAGAGGGTCCTACGAGCAGTACTTC.

The gene calls are TRBV2 and TRBJ1-5; 7 bases match TRBD1. Germline V gene data show CDR1 as SNHLY and CDR2 as FYNNEI. The CDR3 sequence is 15 residues long. Losses at the gene ends were 6 bases for V and 5 bases for J; bases not matched to a gene: 10. For the CDR3, the DNA is TGTGCCAGCAGGACGCTCTCAGGGGGAGATCAGCCCCAGCATTTT. This sequence encodes CASRTLSGGDQPQHF.

The chain joins TRBV30 to TRBJ2-1; D is undetermined. The ends were cut back, 0 bases at V and 10 bases at J, with 7 bases in the middle. Germline V CDR1 and CDR2: GTSNPN, SVGIG (reference sequence). The CDR3 consists of 11 residues. The chain's CDR3 is CAWSVAREQFF. In DNA form, the CDR3 reads TGTGCCTGGAGTGTAGCACGAGAGCAGTTCTTC.

CDR3 region: CASSEVAGATDTQYF. In nucleotides, the CDR3 is TGTGCCAGCAGTGAAGTAGCGGGGGCCACAGATACGCAGTATTTT. The V call is TRBV2, the J call TRBJ2-3, with 9 bases fitting TRBD2. This CDR3 region has 15 residues. Germline-derived CDR1 and CDR2 are SNHLY and FYNNEI. The trim removed 1 base at V and 2 bases at J, leaving 1 base unmatched.

The chain is built from TRBV9 and TRBJ1-2; D is unresolved. The CDR3 is made up of 13 amino acids. Germline V lookup: CDR1 SGDLS, CDR2 YYNGEE. Trimming removed 2 bases at V and 8 bases at J, with 13 bases between. CDR3 sequence reads: CASSVGGWEGYTF. CDR3 bases: TGTGCCAGCAGCGTCGGCGGGTGGGAAGGCTACACCTTC.

V is TRBV6-4 and J is TRBJ2-7; 9 nucleotides agree with TRBD2. This CDR3 is built from 16 residues. The V gene's germline CDR1 is MRHNA and CDR2 SNTAGT. J was trimmed by 0 bases and V by 1 base; bases with no gene match: 4. CDR3 sequence reads: CASSDFGGRASYEQYF. CDR3 sequence (DNA): TGTGCCAGCAGTGACTTCGGCGGGAGGGCCTCCTACGAGCAGTACTTC.

The V and J genes are TRBV15 and TRBJ2-1, with 7 bases lining up with TRBD1. The J segment lost 0 bases and the V segment lost 5 bases, leaving 4 bases of the junction unmatched. Germline-derived CDR1 and CDR2 are LNHNV and YYDKDF (reference sequence). This CDR3 has 15 residues. CDR3 sequence reads: CATSWGQSSYNEQFF. The CDR3 DNA is TGTGCCACCAGCTGGGGACAGAGCTCCTACAATGAGCAGTTCTTC.

J is TRBJ2-3 and V is TRBV19; 9 bases are shared with TRBD2. The trim removed 3 bases at V and 5 bases at J, leaving 6 bases unmatched. The CDR3 runs 15 residues. The germline V gene encodes CDR1 LNHDA and CDR2 SQIVND (reference sequence). The CDR3, as DNA: TGTGCCAGTAGTATTGGCGGGAGGGCCCTAGATACGCAGTATTTT. Translation gives CASSIGGRALDTQYF.

The CDR3 DNA sequence: TGCAGCGTTGCCCATCCCCGACAGGGCAGGGATGAGCAGTTCTTC. Residues: CSVAHPRQGRDEQFF. The rearrangement links TRBV29-1 to TRBJ2-1; TRBD1 agrees at 7 bases. Trimming cost V 4 bases and J 8 bases; bases outside gene matches: 14. The CDR3 runs 15 residues. Looked up from germline, CDR1 is SQVTM and CDR2 is ANQGSEA.

The chain employs TRBV7-9 and TRBJ1-1, with D tentatively TRBD1 (6 bases). The V and J ends lost 1 base and 2 bases respectively, with 20 bases between them. Germline V gene sequence: CDR1 SEHNR, CDR2 FQNEAQ (reference sequence). This CDR3 contains 18 residues. The CDR3 region has the DNA TGTGCCAGCAGCTTAGGGGGGCAAGGCGGAACTAAAAACACTGAAGCTTTCTTT. Encoded protein: CASSLGGQGGTKNTEAFF. The complete variable domain, with remaining parts taken from reference TRBV7-9 and TRBJ1-1, reads DTGVSQNPRHKITKRGQNVTFRCDPISEHNRLYWYRQTLGQGPEFLTYFQNEAQLEKSRLLSDRFSAERPKGSFSTLEIQRTEQGDSAMYLCASSLGGQGGTKNTEAFFGQGTRLTVV.

This chain connects TRBV4-2 to TRBJ1-1; D is undetermined. This CDR3 has 11 amino acids. Germline values: CDR1 LGHNA, CDR2 YNFKEQ. The V end was cut by 7 bases, the J end by 6 bases, with 9 bases between. In DNA form, the CDR3 reads TGTGCCAGCACCGCCGGGGCTGAAGCTTTCTTT. As protein: CASTAGAEAFF.

The chain joins TRBV9 to TRBJ2-1, with 8 bases that match TRBD1. The germline V gene encodes CDR1 SGDLS and CDR2 YYNGEE. The CDR3 consists of 12 residues. The J segment lost 10 bases and the V segment lost 4 bases, leaving 4 bases of the junction unmatched. The CDR3 bases are TGTGCCAGCAGCATGCGGACAGGGGAGCAGTTCTTC. Its translation is CASSMRTGEQFF.

The chain employs TRBV6-5 and TRBJ1-2; 11 nucleotides match TRBD1. The trim removed 6 bases at V and 5 bases at J, leaving 8 bases unmatched. The CDR3 runs to 15 residues. CDR1 MNHEY and CDR2 SVGAGI come from the germline V gene. CDR3 bases: TGTGCCAGCAGATCCGGGACAGGGGGGGGGTATGGCTACACCTTC. It translates to CASRSGTGGGYGYTF.

This sequence joins TRBV2 and TRBJ1-1; perhaps TRBD1 as D (5 bases). The V end was cut by 6 bases, the J end by 2 bases, with 13 bases between. CDR1 is SNHLY and CDR2 is FYNNEI in the germline V gene. The CDR3 covers 14 residues. The CDR3 DNA sequence: TGTGCCAGCAGGGGCGACAGTTCTAACACTGAAGCTTTCTTT. Translating gives CASRGDSSNTEAFF.

This chain links TRBV4-2 with TRBJ2-7; 14 bases match TRBD2. CDR1 and CDR2 (germline): LGHNA, YNFKEQ. V shed 0 bases and J 5 bases; nucleotides not matched to a gene: 3. CDR3 size: 16 residues. As DNA, the CDR3 is TGTGCCAGCAGCCAAGAAGGGGGACTAGCGGGAGACGAGCAGTACTTC. It encodes CASSQEGGLAGDEQYF.